This T cell receptor beta chain comes out of a study of blood T cell repertoires in COVID-19 (TCRdb year 2020). With regard to the full study: Samples covering the acute and convalescent phases of COVID-19 were provided by collaborators in the United States, Italy and Spain. The prospective study material was composed of cDNA or gDNA derived from T cells, B-cell-depleted T cells, or PBMCs. The repertoires were released in a freely available public database meant as a resource for research on the immune response to SARS-CoV-2. HLA class I and class II types, where available, came from metadata supplied by the sample provider rather than from assay-based typing. Deeply sampled blood TCRbeta repertoires from subjects exposed to, actively infected with, or recovered from COVID-19 were included in the dataset. The sample metadata nearly always contained a de-identified subject ID, COVID-19 status, age in years and sex. Samples came from the ongoing ImmuneRACE study (first 160 participants) plus 1,254 subjects from 6 global collaborators.

Overall study results and their limits: Clinical and demographic metadata were provided uncurated, with the amount varying by source and participant.

This clone occurred once. This clone's antigen is unknown. No much larger clone is present one base from it, and per-base qualities are unavailable. TCRbeta CDR3 regions were amplified from genomic DNA by means of the immunoSEQ Assay, a bias-controlled multiplex PCR. Turning to the authors' computational methods: Within the assay, amplification of reference gene primers was used to estimate how many nucleated cells each sample contained. To quantify the absolute abundance of each unique TCRbeta CDR3 rearrangement, sequence reads were collapsed and filtered. Productive Simpson clonality was computed per sample as the square root of Simpson's diversity index over productive rearrangements. This is the immuneACCESS table as TCRdb keeps it, with only in-frame sequences that have V and J called. A part of the clones is gone; compared with another copy, unresolved V genes explain less than half, and the rest is unexplained. The DNA was the basis for D and trimming; V, J and clone size are from that table. Present in this sample are 150,000 to 200,000 clones, 70% to 80% of which were seen just once. The ten largest clones represent approximately 14% of the sample.

Enrolling through a virtual design, the prospective study's participants ranged in age from roughly 18 to 95 years and lived across roughly 24 United States geographic areas. To assign participants to cohorts, the prospective study relied on clinical history that participants themselves reported in a screening survey and a study questionnaire. Exposed participants had been in contact with someone with a PCR-confirmed or clinician-diagnosed COVID-19 case within 2 weeks of study entry. Each participant in the prospective study had whole blood, serum and a nasopharyngeal or oropharyngeal swab collected by mobile phlebotomists. Prospective study participants could optionally give additional blood draws and questionnaires over a 2-month period. Before DNA extraction, prospective study blood samples were shipped either frozen or at room temperature. CDR1 SQVTM and CDR2 ANQGSEA were looked up in the germline V gene. Relative to germline, V is 0 bases shorter and J is 3 bases shorter, with 15 bases between their ends. From its cysteine to its phenylalanine, the CDR3 spans 15 amino acids. The read is trimmed to its CDR3 DNA, 45 bases read in frame from base 1.

The specimen sequenced was PBMCs or T cells enriched from blood (not recorded which). The receptor was isolated from a man in his 60s who had been exposed to COVID-19. In this chain, TRBV29-1 is recombined with TRBJ2-7; TRBD1 could be the D gene, as 6 bases match. The sequence in DNA is TGCAGCGTTGAAGATACGGGCAGGGGAGACTACGAGCAGTACTTC. This sequence encodes CSVEDTGRGDYEQYF.